This T cell receptor (beta chain) was sequenced for a study of blood T cell repertoires in COVID-19. Across the whole study: Both acute and convalescent COVID-19 samples were obtained from the United States, Italy and Spain. T cells, B-cell-depleted T cells, or PBMCs supplied cDNA or gDNA.

Germline lookup yields CDR1 SGHRS and CDR2 YFSETQ. Trimming took 2 bases from V and 1 from J; bases not matched to a gene: 9. CDR3 length equals 17 residues. As originally analysed: Amplification of reference gene primers provided the estimated nucleated cell counts. Profiled with immunoSEQ multiplex PCR; TCRdb holds only in-frame clones, not every one. Clone size and V and J calls were adopted from that table, with D and trimming inferred from the DNA. This sample has about 250,000 clones; around nine tenths occur once, and the top ten carry 3% to 4%. The material sequenced was PBMCs or T cells enriched from blood (not recorded which). This TCR was sampled from a woman in her thirties with acute COVID-19. This chain joins TRBV5-1 and TRBJ2-3; 8 nucleotides align to TRBD1. CDR3 region: CASSLQKPGQGTDTQYF. CDR3 nucleotides: TGCGCCAGCAGCTTACAGAAACCGGGACAGGGCACAGATACGCAGTATTTT.